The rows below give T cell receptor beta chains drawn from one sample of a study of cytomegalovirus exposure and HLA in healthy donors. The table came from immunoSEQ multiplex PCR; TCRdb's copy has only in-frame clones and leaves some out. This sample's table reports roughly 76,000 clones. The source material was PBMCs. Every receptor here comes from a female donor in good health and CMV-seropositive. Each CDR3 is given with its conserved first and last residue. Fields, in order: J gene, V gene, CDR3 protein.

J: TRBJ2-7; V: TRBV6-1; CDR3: CASSEALGETDEQYF
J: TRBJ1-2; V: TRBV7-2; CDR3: CASSSQNAVQNYGYTF
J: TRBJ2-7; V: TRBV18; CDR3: CASSLGTGPSYEQYF
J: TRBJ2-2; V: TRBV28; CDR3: CASIQGTANTGELFF
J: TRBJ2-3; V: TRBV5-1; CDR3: CASSSLPGQGAYTQYF
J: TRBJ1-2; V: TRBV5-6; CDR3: CASSLGGTGHLTNYGYTF
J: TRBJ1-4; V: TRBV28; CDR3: CASSSIPEKLFF
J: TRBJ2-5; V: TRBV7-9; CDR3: CASSFTSGETQYF
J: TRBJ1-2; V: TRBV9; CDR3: CASSVGTGGVIYGYTF
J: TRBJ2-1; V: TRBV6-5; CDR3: CASSRGRDNEQFF
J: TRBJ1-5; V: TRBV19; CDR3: CASSIAGQTSNQPQHF
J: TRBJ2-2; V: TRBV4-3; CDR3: CASSQEMSTGELFF
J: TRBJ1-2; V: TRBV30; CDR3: CAWSRGSNYGYTF
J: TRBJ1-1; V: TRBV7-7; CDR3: CASSRVEDTEAFF
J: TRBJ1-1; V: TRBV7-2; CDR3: CASSLRQGAHTEAFF
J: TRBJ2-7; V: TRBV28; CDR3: CAGLAGGLNEQYF
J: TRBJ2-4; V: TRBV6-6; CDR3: CASEGGRGKNIQYF
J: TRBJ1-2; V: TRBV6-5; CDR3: CASSYSMPDRNYGYTF
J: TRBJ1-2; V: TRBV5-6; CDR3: CASSLTGGEGYTF
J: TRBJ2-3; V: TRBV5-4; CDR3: CASSLRLAVATDTQYF
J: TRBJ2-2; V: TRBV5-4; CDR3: CASSLSPGSGTGELFF
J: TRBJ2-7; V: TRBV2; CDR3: CASSEDIAGAYEQYF
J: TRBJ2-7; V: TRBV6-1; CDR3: CASSEAGWEQYF
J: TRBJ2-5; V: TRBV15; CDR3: CATSRETGGGETQYF
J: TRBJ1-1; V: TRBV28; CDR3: CASSKTGFTEAFF
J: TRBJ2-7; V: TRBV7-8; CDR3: CASSLDASGRFSYEQYF
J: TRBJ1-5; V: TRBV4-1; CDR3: CASSQQGASNQPQHF
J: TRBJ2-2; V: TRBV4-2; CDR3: CASSQTGTLNTGELFF
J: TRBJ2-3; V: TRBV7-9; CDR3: CASNRYRDTDTQYF
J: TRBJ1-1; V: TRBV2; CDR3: CAADRGLGRGTEAFF
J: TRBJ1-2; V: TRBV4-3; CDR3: CASSAGTGGSYGYTF
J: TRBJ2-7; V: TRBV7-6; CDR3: CASSTWTGGEGEQYF
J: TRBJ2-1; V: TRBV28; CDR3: CASSLQGGPSYNEQFF
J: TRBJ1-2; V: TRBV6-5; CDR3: CASSYSNRINYGYTF
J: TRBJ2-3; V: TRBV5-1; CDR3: CASSLARERTQYF
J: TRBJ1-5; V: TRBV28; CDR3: CASSWGENQPQHF
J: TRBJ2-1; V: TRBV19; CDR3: CASSFQNPRGDEQFF
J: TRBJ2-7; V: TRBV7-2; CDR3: CASSSDRYEQYF
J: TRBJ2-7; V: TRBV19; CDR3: CASSKTESYEQYF
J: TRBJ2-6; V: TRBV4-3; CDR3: CASSPAPGESYVLTF
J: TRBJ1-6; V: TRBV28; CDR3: CASSPPRDSYNSPLHF